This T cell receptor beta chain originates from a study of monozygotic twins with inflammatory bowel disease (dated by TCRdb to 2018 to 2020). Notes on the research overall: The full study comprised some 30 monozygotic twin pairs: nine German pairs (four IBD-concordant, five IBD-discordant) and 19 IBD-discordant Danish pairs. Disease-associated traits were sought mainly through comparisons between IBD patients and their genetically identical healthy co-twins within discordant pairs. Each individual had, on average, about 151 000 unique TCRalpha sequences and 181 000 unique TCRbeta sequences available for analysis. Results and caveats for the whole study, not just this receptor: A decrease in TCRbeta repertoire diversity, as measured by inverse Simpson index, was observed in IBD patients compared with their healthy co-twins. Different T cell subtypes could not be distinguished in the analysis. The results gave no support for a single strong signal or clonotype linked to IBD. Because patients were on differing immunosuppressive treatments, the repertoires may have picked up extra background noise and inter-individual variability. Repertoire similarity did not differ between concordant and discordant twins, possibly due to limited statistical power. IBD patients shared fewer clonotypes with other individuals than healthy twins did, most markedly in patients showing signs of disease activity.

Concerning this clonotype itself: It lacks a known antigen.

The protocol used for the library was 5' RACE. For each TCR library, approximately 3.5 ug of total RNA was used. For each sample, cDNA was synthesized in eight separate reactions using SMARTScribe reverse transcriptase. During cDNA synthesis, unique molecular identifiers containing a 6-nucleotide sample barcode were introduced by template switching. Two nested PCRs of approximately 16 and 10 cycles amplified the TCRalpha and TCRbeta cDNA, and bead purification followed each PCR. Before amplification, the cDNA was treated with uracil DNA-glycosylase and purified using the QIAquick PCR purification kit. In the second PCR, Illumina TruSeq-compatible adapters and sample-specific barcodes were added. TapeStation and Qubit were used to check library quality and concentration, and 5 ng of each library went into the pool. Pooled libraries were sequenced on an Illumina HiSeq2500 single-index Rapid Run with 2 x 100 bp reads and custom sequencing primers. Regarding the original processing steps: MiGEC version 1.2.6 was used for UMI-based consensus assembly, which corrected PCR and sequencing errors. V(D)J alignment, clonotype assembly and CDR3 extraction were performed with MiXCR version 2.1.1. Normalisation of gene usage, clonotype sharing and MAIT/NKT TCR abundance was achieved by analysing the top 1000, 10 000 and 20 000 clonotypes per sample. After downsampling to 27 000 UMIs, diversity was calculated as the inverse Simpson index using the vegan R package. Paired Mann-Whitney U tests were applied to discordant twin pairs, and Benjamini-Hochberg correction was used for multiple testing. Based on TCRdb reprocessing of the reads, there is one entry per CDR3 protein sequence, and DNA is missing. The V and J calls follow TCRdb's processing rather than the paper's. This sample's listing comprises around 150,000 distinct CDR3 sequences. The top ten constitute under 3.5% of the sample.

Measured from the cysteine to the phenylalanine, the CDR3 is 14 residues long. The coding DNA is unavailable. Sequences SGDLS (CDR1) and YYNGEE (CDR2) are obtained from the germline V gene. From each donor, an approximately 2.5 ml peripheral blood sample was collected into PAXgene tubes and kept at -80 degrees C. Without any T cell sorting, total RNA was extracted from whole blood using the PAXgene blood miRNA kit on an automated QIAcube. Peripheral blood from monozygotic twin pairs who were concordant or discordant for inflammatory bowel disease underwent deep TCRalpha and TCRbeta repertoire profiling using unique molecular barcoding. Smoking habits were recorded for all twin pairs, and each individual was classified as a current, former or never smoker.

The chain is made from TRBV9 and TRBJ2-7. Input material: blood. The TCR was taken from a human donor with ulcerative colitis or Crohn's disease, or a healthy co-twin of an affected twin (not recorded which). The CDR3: CASGSGSRNYEQYF.